This T cell receptor (beta chain) was identified during a study of metastatic and nonmetastatic thyroid tumors. TCRdb recomputed clones from the PCR reads via MiXCR. The data contain around 23,000 clones, more than 25% of them seen just once; the ten biggest clones take up more than 15%. This CDR3 has 17 amino acids. Germline assignment: CDR1 SGHRS and CDR2 YFSETQ. Trimming cost V 5 bases and J 0 bases; bases outside gene matches: 12. This clone was recorded at least ten times. Other DNA sequences in this specimen translate into the identical CDR3. Treatment of any kind had been given to no patient before thyroid surgery.

Sequenced: blood. The sequence derives from a female donor with papillary thyroid cancer or a benign thyroid nodule (not recorded which). Some clones in this sample may be carry-over from other donors' samples. The chain recombines TRBV5-1 with TRBJ2-5; 8 positions match TRBD1. CDR3 amino acids: CASSGYFDRGYQETQYF. The CDR3 DNA follows: TGCGCCAGCAGTGGATACTTCGACAGGGGCTACCAAGAGACCCAGTACTTC.